This TCR beta chain was sequenced in a study of cytomegalovirus exposure and HLA in healthy donors. The overall study: Around 80 million unique TCRs from HLA-typed donors were held in an early data release. Study-level findings and limits: Later analysis identified several of the most significant clusters that appeared linked to common viral pathogens.

Amplification used 60 Vbeta primers and 13 Jbeta primers. TCRdb keeps only in-frame clones here, not all; method: immunoSEQ multiplex PCR. The sample holds about 260,000 clones, approximately 84% seen once. V was shortened by 6 bases and J by 6 bases, with 14 bases between the two germline ends. CDR1 MNHEY and CDR2 SVGAGI come from the germline V gene. CDR3 length equals 13 residues. Of note for this clone: Its target is not known.

The source is a woman aged 40 to 50 in good health and CMV-seropositive. Sample: PBMCs. J is TRBJ1-1 and V is TRBV6-5; D is perhaps TRBD1 (6 bases). The CDR3: CASSSPGGPEAFF. CDR3 nucleotide sequence: TGTGCCAGCAGCTCGCCTGGGGGCCCTGAAGCTTTCTTT.